Following are 13 T cell receptor beta chains from one sample sequenced in a study of cytomegalovirus exposure and HLA in healthy donors. Clones were sequenced by immunoSEQ multiplex PCR, and TCRdb holds only the in-frame ones, with some missing. The data show roughly 56,000 clones, around 94% seen once. Sequenced: PBMCs. The receptors were gathered from a man aged 18 to 29 in good health and CMV-seronegative.

This chain links TRBV6-5 with TRBJ1-1, with unresolved D. Germline V gene sequence: CDR1 MNHEY, CDR2 SVGAGI. This CDR3 has 11 amino acids. Trimming took off 8 bases at V and 8 bases at J, with 12 bases between the two ends. The CDR3 region has the DNA TGTGCCAGCGGCCAACCGCTGGAAGCTTTCTTT. This encodes CASGQPLEAFF.

V is TRBV23-1 and J is TRBJ1-5; tentatively, D is TRBD1 (5 bases). TRBV23-1 is noted as an ORF with a role that remains uncertain. The ends were cut back, 5 bases at V and 4 bases at J, with 18 bases in the middle. The CDR3 runs to 16 residues. CDR3 sequence reads: CASSSSGTTLNQPQHF. CDR3 DNA sequence: TGCGCCAGCAGTTCCTCCGGGACTACTCTAAATCAGCCCCAGCATTTT.

This clone showed up just once. V is TRBV29-1 and J is TRBJ2-3; TRBD1 agrees at 8 bases. Germline lookup yields CDR1 SQVTM and CDR2 ANQGSEA. This CDR3 region has 13 residues. V lost 6 bases to trimming and J lost 2 bases; unmatched junction nucleotides: 4. CDR3 in amino acids: CSVQGVLTDTQYF. The DNA of the CDR3 is TGCAGCGTACAGGGGGTTCTCACAGATACGCAGTATTTT.

This sequence joins TRBV4-3 and TRBJ2-3; 9 bases fit TRBD1. CDR1 and CDR2 from the germline V gene are LGHNA and YSLEER. After removal of 3 bases from V and 3 bases from J, the junction contained 7 bases not matched to a gene. The CDR3 totals 16 residues. The CDR3 sequence is CASSHQAGQGTDTQYF. Here the CDR3 DNA reads TGCGCCAGCAGCCACCAAGCGGGACAGGGAACAGATACGCAGTATTTT.

The chain couples TRBV5-4 to TRBJ1-5, with TRBD1 matching 8 bases. The CDR3 length is 15 residues. The V segment lost 5 bases and the J segment 3 bases; nucleotides outside the gene matches: 7. Germline loops: CDR1 SGHNT, CDR2 YYREEE (reference sequence). The CDR3 DNA is TGTGCCAGCAGTCGAGGACAGGGCCTCAATCAGCCCCAGCATTTT. This encodes CASSRGQGLNQPQHF.

The sample holds one count of this clone. V and J are TRBV6-6 and TRBJ1-1, with a tentative D call TRBD1 (6 bases). V was clipped by 8 bases and J by 3 bases, with 13 bases between them. CDR1 is MNHNY and CDR2 is SVGAGI in the germline V gene (reference sequence). This CDR3 is built from 13 residues. CDR3 DNA: TGTGCCAGCTACATCCCAGGGGACACTGAAGCTTTCTTT. This gives the protein CASYIPGDTEAFF.

The V and J genes are TRBV5-1 and TRBJ2-2; the match to TRBD2 covers 10 bases. This CDR3 spans 16 amino acids. The J segment lost 3 bases and the V segment lost 4 bases, leaving 6 bases of the junction unmatched. Germline CDR1 reads SGHRS; CDR2 reads YFSETQ. Here the CDR3 DNA reads TGCGCCAGCAGCCGTACTAGCGGGATCGACACCGGGGAGCTGTTTTTT. Encoded protein: CASSRTSGIDTGELFF.

The V call is TRBV19, the J call TRBJ2-4; 8 nucleotides match TRBD1. The CDR3 covers 16 residues. Per the germline V gene, CDR1 is LNHDA and CDR2 is SQIVND (reference sequence). The junction had 5 bases not matched to a gene; V was cut back by 4 bases and J by 0 bases. CDR3 in amino acids: CASSTQGAGAKNIQYF. The CDR3 DNA sequence: TGTGCCAGTAGTACTCAGGGGGCGGGAGCCAAAAACATTCAGTACTTC.

This clone was observed once. V usage is TRBV6-1 and J usage is TRBJ2-2; 13 bases are a match to TRBD2. Germline lookup yields CDR1 MNHNS and CDR2 SASEGT. With V trimmed by 2 bases and J by 7 bases, 4 bases remained unmatched. CDR3 length: 16 amino acids. CDR3 protein: CASSEYGLAGVGELFF. CDR3 sequence (DNA): TGTGCCAGCAGTGAATACGGACTAGCGGGAGTCGGGGAGCTGTTTTTT.

The rearrangement links TRBV19 to TRBJ2-1; 13 bases match TRBD2. Per germline, CDR1 LNHDA and CDR2 SQIVND (reference sequence). The CDR3 totals 19 residues. The V and J ends lost 3 bases and 0 bases, in that order; junction bases with no gene match: 8. CDR3 sequence: CASSMPGTSGVSSYNEQFF. CDR3 nucleotide sequence: TGTGCCAGTAGTATGCCCGGGACTAGCGGGGTCAGCTCCTACAATGAGCAGTTCTTC.

The V and J genes are TRBV7-8 and TRBJ2-5; weak D call: TRBD2 (6 bases). Trimming shortened V by 3 bases and J by 5 bases, and 10 bases separated the two germline ends. The CDR3 loop spans 13 amino acids. From germline, CDR1 is SGHVS and CDR2 FQNEAQ. DNA of the CDR3: TGTGCCAGCAGCTTGGAGGGTTGGGAGACCCAGTACTTC. This translates into CASSLEGWETQYF. Full variable domain (rest looked up from reference TRBV7-8 and TRBJ2-5): GAGVSQSPRYKVAKRGQDVALRCDPISGHVSLFWYQQALGQGPEFLTYFQNEAQLDKSGLPSDRFFAERPEGSVSTLKIQRTQQEDSAVYLCASSLEGWETQYFGPGTRLLVL.

This clone appeared once. The V and J genes are TRBV28 and TRBJ1-5; D ambiguous. The CDR3 has 16 residues. V was cut by 10 bases and J by 3 bases, with 22 bases left in between. Germline-derived CDR1 and CDR2 are MDHEN and SYDVKM. The chain's CDR3 is CATNSLPPSPNQPQHF. Written as DNA, the CDR3 is TGTGCCACCAACAGTTTACCCCCTTCCCCCAATCAGCCCCAGCATTTT.

The chain employs TRBV28 and TRBJ2-2, with TRBD2 matching over 11 bases. Germline trimming cut 0 bases from V and 7 bases from J; bases unmatched to any gene: 7. The CDR3 length is 17 residues. CDR1 and CDR2 (germline): MDHEN, SYDVKM. As DNA, the CDR3 is TGTGCCAGCAGTTTATGGGTCGGGACTAGCGGAAGCGGGGAGCTGTTTTTT. This translates into CASSLWVGTSGSGELFF.